This record concerns one TCR beta chain sequence. The CDR3 is 13 residues long. With 8 bases clipped from V and 7 bases from J, the junction kept 8 bases outside the gene matches. Germline V CDR1 and CDR2: SGHTA, FQGNSA. This record belongs to a study of blood T cell repertoires in COVID-19. For the study at large: T cells, B-cell-depleted T cells, or PBMCs supplied cDNA or gDNA.

Study processing details: Nucleated cell counts were estimated from reference gene primer amplification. Here immunoSEQ multiplex PCR was the method, and the copy in TCRdb shows in-frame clones only, minus some. V and J calls and clone size follow that table, whereas D and trimming were derived from the DNA. The table includes approximately 73,000 clones, 89% detected once. The V gene is TRBV7-2, the J gene TRBJ2-1, with 7 bases lining up with TRBD1. The sequence was obtained from a man of 80 years or more with acute or convalescent COVID-19. Sequences were obtained from peripheral blood. The CDR3 here is CASDRAPGNEQFF. The CDR3 DNA follows: TGTGCCAGCGACAGGGCCCCCGGGAATGAGCAGTTCTTC.